This TCR beta chain is from a study of shared clonotypes between healthy human individuals. The wider study: CD4 naive cells filled three plates per donor, CD4 memory three, CD8 naive two and CD8 memory one. Study-level findings and limits: Clonotype sharing among the donors was expected to vary with sequencing depth. The authors sampled blood alone, and tissue repertoires likely differ. Relative to memory subsets, naive subsets generally showed larger estimated richness.

CDR3 length: 16 amino acids. Germline V gene sequence: CDR1 LGHNA, CDR2 YNFKEQ. The V end was cut by 1 base, the J end by 2 bases, with 9 bases between. Generated by immunoSEQ multiplex PCR, the TCRdb table keeps only in-frame clones and is missing some. The table has around 980,000 clones, about four fifths seen once. Notes on this clone: Its antigen is still unknown.

This clonotype was obtained from a man younger than 30 in good health. Some clones in this sample may be carry-over from other donors' samples. The sequencing sample was made of memory CD4+ T cells from PBMCs. As for subset: CD45RA-negative fraction. V usage is TRBV4-2 and J usage is TRBJ2-6, with D possibly being TRBD1 (5 bases). CDR3 DNA: TGTGCCAGCAGCCAAGGCCAGGGTGCTGGGGCCAACGTCCTGACTTTC. This codes for CASSQGQGAGANVLTF.